The 5 T cell receptor beta chains below were found in one sample sequenced in a study of monozygotic twins with inflammatory bowel disease. TCRdb reprocessed the 5' RACE reads; each CDR3 protein has one entry and no DNA is given. The sample includes some 450,000 distinct CDR3 sequences. Sequencing was done on a sample of blood. The receptors stem from a human donor with ulcerative colitis or Crohn's disease, or a healthy co-twin of an affected twin (not recorded which).

V usage is TRBV20-1 and J usage is TRBJ1-1; TCRdb's assignment of TRBD1 cannot be checked, as there is no DNA. The CDR3 covers 13 residues. Germline V lookup: CDR1 DFQATT, CDR2 SNEGSKA (reference sequence). Here the CDR3 reads CSASLNRATEAFF.

This rearrangement joins TRBV4-3 to TRBJ1-2. Germline V lookup: CDR1 LGHNA, CDR2 YSLEER. The CDR3 covers 13 residues. The CDR3: CASSQVGRPGYTF.

The chain has TRBV6-2 or TRBV6-3 and TRBJ1-1; absent DNA, TCRdb's TRBD1 call cannot be checked. This CDR3 has 15 residues. The germline V gene has CDR1 MNHEY and CDR2 SVGEGT. CDR3 sequence: CATIMGGRRGTEAFF.

This chain connects TRBV4-2 to TRBJ1-1; TCRdb returns TRBD1, unconfirmable since there is no DNA. CDR1 LGHNA and CDR2 YNFKEQ come from the germline V gene. The CDR3 consists of 17 residues. CDR3 in amino acids: CASSQDLGGGGATGAFF.

The rearrangement uses TRBV18 and TRBJ1-1; with no DNA, the TCRdb D assignment of TRBD1 cannot be verified. The CDR3 is made up of 14 amino acids. The germline V gene encodes CDR1 KGHSH and CDR2 LQKENI. The CDR3 region is CASSPRPPPTEAFF. Full variable domain (outside the CDR3, taken from reference TRBV18 and TRBJ1-1): NAGVMQNPRHLVRRRGQEARLRCSPMKGHSHVYWYRQLPEEGLKFMVYLQKENIIDESGMPKERFSAEFPKEGPSILRIQQVVRGDSAAYFCASSPRPPPTEAFFGQGTRLTVV.